This is a list of T cell receptor beta chains from one sample in a study of T cells in Graves' hyperthyroidism and ophthalmopathy. TCRdb ran MiXCR on the multiplex PCR reads and lists one entry per CDR3 protein. The table shows roughly 600,000 distinct CDR3 sequences, with around 13% occurring only once. The sample taken for sequencing was blood. The receptor source for this set is a woman between 50 and 59 years old with Graves' ophthalmopathy. CDR3s include the opening cysteine and the closing phenylalanine or tryptophan. The D gene is left open where the match is weak. Clone size, where shown, is once, few, many, or a class for clones that have expanded.

j_gene | d_gene | abundance | v_gene | CDR3nt | CDR3aa
TRBJ1-2 | NA | NA | TRBV19 | TGTGCCAGTAGTATATTTCAGGGGTCTGGCTACACCTTC | CASSIFQGSGYTF
TRBJ2-7 | TRBD2 | many | TRBV27 | TGTGCCAGCAGTCCCCAGGGACTAGCGGGAGTGGGGGAGCAGTACTTC | CASSPQGLAGVGEQYF
TRBJ2-2 | TRBD1 | few | TRBV9 | TGTGCCAGCAGCGTAGGACAGGGAGACACCGGGGAGCTGTTTTTT | CASSVGQGDTGELFF
TRBJ2-1 | TRBD2 | many | TRBV28 | TGTGCCAGCAGTTTATATGCGGGAGTTAACAATGAGCAGTTCTTC | CASSLYAGVNNEQFF
TRBJ2-7 | TRBD1 | many | TRBV7-9 | TGTGCCAGCAGAACCGGGACAGGGAACTACGAGCAGTACTTC | CASRTGTGNYEQYF
TRBJ2-7 | TRBD2 | NA | TRBV27 | TGTGCCAGCAGTAAGCGGGATTCGGGCTACGAGCAGTACTTC | CASSKRDSGYEQYF
TRBJ2-7 | TRBD1 | NA | TRBV18 | TGTGCCAGCTCACCACGGGAAACAGGGGCCTTATCCTACGAGCAGTACTTC | CASSPRETGALSYEQYF
TRBJ1-1 | NA | NA | TRBV5-5 | TGTGCCAGCAGCTCGCTCAAGTCCGGGACAAAAAGAGTTGAAGCTTTCTTT | CASSSLKSGTKRVEAFF
TRBJ2-7 | NA | once | TRBV20-1 | TGCAGTGCTATTCAGGGTTCGAACCGCTACGAGCAGTACTTC | CSAIQGSNRYEQYF
TRBJ2-1 | TRBD2 | many | TRBV7-3 | TGTGCCAGCAGCGTAGGAGCGGGGGTCTCCTACAATGAGCAGTTCTTC | CASSVGAGVSYNEQFF
TRBJ2-1 | TRBD2 | NA | TRBV19 | TGTGCCAGTAGTAGTGGGTTCGGGACTACTATATACAATGAGCAGTTCTTC | CASSSGFGTTIYNEQFF